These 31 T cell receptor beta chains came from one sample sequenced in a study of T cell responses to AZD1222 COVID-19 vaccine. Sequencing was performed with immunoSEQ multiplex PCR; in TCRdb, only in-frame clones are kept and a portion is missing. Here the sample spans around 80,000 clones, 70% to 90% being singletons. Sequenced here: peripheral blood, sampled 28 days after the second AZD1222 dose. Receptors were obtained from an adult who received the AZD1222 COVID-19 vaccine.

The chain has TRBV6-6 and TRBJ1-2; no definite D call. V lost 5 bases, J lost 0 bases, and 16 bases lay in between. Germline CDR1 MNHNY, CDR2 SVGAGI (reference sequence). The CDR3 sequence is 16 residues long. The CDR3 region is CASSNGPRFANYGYTF. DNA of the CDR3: TGTGCCAGCAGTAACGGGCCCCGGTTTGCTAACTATGGCTACACCTTC.

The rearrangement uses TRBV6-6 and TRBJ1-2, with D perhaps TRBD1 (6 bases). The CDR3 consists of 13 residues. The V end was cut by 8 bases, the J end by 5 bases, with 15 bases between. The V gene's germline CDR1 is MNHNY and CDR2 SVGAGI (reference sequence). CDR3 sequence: CASFGGLIYGYTF. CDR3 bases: TGTGCCAGCTTTGGGGGGCTAATATATGGCTACACCTTC.

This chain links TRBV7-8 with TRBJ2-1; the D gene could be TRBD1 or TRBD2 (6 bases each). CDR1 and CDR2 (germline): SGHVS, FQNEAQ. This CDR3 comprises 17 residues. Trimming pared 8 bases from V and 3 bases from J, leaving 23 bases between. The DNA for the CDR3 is TGTGCCAGCGCCGGGGGCTTCGGTAGCGATAGCTACAATGAGCAGTTCTTC. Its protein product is CASAGGFGSDSYNEQFF.

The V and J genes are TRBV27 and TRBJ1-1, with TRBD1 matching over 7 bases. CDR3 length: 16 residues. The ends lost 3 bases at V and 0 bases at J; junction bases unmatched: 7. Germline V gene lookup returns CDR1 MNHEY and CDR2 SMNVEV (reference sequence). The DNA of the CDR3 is TGTGCCAGCAGTTTCAATGAAGACAGGGTGAACACTGAAGCTTTCTTT. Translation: CASSFNEDRVNTEAFF.

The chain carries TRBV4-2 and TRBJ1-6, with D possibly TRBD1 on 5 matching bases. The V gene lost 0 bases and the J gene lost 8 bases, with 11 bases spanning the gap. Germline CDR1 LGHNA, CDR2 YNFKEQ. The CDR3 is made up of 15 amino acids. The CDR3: CASSQEPGQDSPLHF. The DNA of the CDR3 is TGTGCCAGCAGCCAAGAGCCGGGGCAAGATTCACCCCTCCACTTT.

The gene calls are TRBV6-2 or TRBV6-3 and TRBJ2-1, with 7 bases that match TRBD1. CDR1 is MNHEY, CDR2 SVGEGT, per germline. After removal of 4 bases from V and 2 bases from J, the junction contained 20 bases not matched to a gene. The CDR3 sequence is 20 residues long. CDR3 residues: CASSFGTGVTPQRAYNEQFF. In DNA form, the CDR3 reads TGTGCCAGCAGTTTCGGCACAGGGGTTACCCCTCAGAGAGCCTACAATGAGCAGTTCTTC.

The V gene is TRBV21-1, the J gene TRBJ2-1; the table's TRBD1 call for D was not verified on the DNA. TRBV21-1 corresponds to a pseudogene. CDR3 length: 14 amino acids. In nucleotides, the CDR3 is TGTGCCAGCAGCCCCCGGGGACAGCTCAATGAGCAGTTCTTC. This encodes CASSPRGQLNEQFF.

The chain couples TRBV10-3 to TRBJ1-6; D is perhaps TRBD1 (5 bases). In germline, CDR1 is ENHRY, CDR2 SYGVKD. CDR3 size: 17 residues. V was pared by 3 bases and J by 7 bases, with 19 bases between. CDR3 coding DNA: TGTGCCATCAGTGACCCCTCGATAGGGGCAGAGAATTCACCCCTCCACTTT. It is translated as CAISDPSIGAENSPLHF.

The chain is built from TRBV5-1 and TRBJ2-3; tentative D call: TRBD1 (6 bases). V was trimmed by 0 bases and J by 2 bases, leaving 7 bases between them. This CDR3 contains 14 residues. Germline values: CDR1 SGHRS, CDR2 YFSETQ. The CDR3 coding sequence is TGCGCCAGCAGCTTGGGGGACACCACAGATACGCAGTATTTT. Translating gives CASSLGDTTDTQYF.

In nucleotides, the CDR3 is TGTGCCAGCAGTTTCGGACTAGCGGGAGGTCTTGAGCAGTTCTTC. The encoded protein is CASSFGLAGGLEQFF. The J gene is TRBJ2-1, the V gene TRBV28; 14 bases line up with TRBD2. CDR1 and CDR2 from the germline V gene are MDHEN and SYDVKM. The CDR3 runs to 15 residues. Trimming at V came to 3 bases and at J to 9 bases, leaving 4 bases not matched to a gene.

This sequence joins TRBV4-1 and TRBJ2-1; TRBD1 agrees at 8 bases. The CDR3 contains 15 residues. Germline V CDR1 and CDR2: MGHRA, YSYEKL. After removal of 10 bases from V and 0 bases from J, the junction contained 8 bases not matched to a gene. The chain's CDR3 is CATSGGGYSYNEQFF. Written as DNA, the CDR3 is TGCGCCACCTCAGGGGGCGGTTACTCCTACAATGAGCAGTTCTTC.

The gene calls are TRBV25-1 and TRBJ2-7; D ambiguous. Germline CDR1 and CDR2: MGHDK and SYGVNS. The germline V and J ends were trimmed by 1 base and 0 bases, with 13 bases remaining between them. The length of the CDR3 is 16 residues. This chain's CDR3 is CASSESSRSDSYEQYF. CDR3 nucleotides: TGTGCCAGCAGTGAATCCTCCAGGTCAGACTCCTACGAGCAGTACTTC.

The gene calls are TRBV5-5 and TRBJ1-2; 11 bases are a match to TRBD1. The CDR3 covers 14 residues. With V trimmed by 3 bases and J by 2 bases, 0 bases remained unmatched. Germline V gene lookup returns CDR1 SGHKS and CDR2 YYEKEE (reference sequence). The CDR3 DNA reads TGTGCCAGCAGCTGGACAGGGGGCAACTATGGCTACACCTTC. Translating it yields CASSWTGGNYGYTF.

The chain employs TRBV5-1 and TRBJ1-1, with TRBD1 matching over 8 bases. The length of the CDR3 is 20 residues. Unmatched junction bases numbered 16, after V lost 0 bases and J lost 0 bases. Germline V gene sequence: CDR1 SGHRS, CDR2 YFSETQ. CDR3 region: CASSLGDRLGLGMMNTEAFF. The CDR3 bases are TGCGCCAGCAGCTTGGGGGACAGGTTGGGGCTCGGGATGATGAACACTGAAGCTTTCTTT.

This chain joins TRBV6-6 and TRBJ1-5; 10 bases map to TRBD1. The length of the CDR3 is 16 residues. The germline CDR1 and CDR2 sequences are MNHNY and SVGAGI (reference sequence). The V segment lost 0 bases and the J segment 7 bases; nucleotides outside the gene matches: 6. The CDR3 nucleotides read TGTGCCAGCAGTTACTCTCCGGGACAGGGGAACCAGCCCCAGCATTTT. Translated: CASSYSPGQGNQPQHF.

The CDR3 DNA reads TGTGCCAGCAGTCATACTAGCGGGAGTGCGGATACGCAGTATTTT. Translated: CASSHTSGSADTQYF. V and J are TRBV6-5 and TRBJ2-3; 11 bases are shared with TRBD2. The J segment lost 6 bases and the V segment lost 5 bases, leaving 7 bases of the junction unmatched. The germline V gene encodes CDR1 MNHEY and CDR2 SVGAGI. This CDR3 contains 15 residues.

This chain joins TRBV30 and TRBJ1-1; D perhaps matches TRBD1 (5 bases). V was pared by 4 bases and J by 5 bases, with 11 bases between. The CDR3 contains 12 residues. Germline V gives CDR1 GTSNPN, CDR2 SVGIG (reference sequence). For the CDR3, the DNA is TGTGCCTGGACAGGGTTGGATACTGAAGCTTTCTTT. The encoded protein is CAWTGLDTEAFF.

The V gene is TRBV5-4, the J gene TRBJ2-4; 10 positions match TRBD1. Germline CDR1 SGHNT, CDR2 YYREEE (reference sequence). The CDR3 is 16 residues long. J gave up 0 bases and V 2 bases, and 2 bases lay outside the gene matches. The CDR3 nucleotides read TGTGCCAGCAGCTTAGGACAGGGGGTAGCCAAAAACATTCAGTACTTC. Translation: CASSLGQGVAKNIQYF.

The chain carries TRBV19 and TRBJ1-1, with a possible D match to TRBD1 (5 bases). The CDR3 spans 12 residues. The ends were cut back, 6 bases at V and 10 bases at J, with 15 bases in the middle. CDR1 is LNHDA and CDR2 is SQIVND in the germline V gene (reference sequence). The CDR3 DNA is TGTGCCAGTAGCCTCGGGGGGTCTGGAGCTTTCTTT. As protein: CASSLGGSGAFF.

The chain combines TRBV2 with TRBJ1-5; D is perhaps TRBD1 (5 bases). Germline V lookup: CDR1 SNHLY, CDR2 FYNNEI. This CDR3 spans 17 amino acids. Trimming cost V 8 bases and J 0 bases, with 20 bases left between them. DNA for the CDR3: TGTGCCAGCTCTAGGGCCAGGGTTTCCAATAGCAATCAGCCCCAGCATTTT. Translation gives CASSRARVSNSNQPQHF.

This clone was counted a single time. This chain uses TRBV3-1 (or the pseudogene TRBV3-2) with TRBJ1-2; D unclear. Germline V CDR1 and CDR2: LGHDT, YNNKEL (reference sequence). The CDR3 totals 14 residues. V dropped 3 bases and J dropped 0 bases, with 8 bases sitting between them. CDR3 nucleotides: TGTGCCAGCAGCCAGAGGGCGGCTAACTATGGCTACACCTTC. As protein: CASSQRAANYGYTF.

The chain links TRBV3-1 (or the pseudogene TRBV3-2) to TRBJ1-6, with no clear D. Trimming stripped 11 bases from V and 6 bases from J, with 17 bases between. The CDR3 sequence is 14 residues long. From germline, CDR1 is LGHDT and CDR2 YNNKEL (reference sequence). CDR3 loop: CASCTGGSNSPLHF. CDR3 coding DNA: TGTGCCTCTTGCACGGGTGGGTCTAATTCACCCCTCCACTTT.

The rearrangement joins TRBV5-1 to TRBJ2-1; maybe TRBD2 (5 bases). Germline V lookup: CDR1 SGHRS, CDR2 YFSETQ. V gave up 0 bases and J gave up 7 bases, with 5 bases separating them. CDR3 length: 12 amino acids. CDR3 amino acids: CASSLGENEQFF. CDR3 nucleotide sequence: TGCGCCAGCAGCTTGGGGGAGAATGAGCAGTTCTTC.

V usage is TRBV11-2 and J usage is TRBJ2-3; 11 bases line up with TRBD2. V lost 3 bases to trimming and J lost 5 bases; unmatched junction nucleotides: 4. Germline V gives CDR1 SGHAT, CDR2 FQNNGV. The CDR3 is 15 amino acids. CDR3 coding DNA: TGTGCCAGCAGCTTTTATAGCGGGAGGGGAGATACGCAGTATTTT. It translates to CASSFYSGRGDTQYF.

This CDR3 is CASSGGTGGNTEAFF. CDR3 nucleotides: TGTGCCAGCAGTGGCGGGACAGGGGGAAACACTGAAGCTTTCTTT. V gene TRBV2 combines with J gene TRBJ1-1, with 11 bases matching TRBD1. Germline CDR1 is SNHLY and CDR2 is FYNNEI. The V and J ends lost 4 bases and 2 bases, in that order; junction bases with no gene match: 3. The CDR3 extends over 15 amino acids.

The CDR3 spells CASRGLNEQFF. For the CDR3, the DNA is TGTGCCAGTAGGGGGCTCAATGAGCAGTTCTTC. The gene calls are TRBV19 and TRBJ2-1; D perhaps matches TRBD1 (5 bases). Germline V gene sequence: CDR1 LNHDA, CDR2 SQIVND (reference sequence). The CDR3 contains 11 residues. Trimming removed 6 bases from V and 6 bases from J, with 6 bases in between.

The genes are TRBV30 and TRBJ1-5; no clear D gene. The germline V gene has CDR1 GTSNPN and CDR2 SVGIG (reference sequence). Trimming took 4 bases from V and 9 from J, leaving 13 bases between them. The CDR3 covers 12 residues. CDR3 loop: CAWNLRLGPQHF. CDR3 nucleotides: TGTGCCTGGAATTTGCGCTTGGGGCCCCAGCATTTT.

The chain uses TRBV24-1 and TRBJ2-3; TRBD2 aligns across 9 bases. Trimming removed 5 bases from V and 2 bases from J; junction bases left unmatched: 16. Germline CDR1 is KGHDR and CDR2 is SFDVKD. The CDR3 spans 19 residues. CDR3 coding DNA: TGTGCCACCAGTGTAGGGTTAGCGGGAGTGGATGGTTACACAGATACGCAGTATTTT. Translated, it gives CATSVGLAGVDGYTDTQYF.

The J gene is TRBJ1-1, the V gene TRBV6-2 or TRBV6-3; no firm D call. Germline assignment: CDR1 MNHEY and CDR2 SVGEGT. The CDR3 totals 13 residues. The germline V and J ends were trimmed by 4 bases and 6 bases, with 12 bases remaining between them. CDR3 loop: CASSFPLNAEAFF. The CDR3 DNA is TGTGCCAGCAGTTTCCCTCTAAACGCTGAAGCTTTCTTT.

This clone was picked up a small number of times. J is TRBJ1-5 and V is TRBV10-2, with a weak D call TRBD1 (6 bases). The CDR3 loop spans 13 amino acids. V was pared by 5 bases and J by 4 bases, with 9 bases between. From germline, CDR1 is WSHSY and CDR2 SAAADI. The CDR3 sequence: CASSSGVNQPQHF. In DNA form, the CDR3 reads TGCGCCAGCAGTTCAGGGGTTAATCAGCCCCAGCATTTT.

The CDR3 nucleotides are TGTGCCAGCAGTTCCAATCAACGGGGGCGGGACGGTGAAGCTTTCTTT. Translation: CASSSNQRGRDGEAFF. This chain links TRBV27 with TRBJ1-1, with TRBD1 as a possible D gene (6 bases). The CDR3 contains 16 residues. Germline V gene sequence: CDR1 MNHEY, CDR2 SMNVEV (reference sequence). Trimming cost V 4 bases and J 7 bases, with 22 bases left between them.